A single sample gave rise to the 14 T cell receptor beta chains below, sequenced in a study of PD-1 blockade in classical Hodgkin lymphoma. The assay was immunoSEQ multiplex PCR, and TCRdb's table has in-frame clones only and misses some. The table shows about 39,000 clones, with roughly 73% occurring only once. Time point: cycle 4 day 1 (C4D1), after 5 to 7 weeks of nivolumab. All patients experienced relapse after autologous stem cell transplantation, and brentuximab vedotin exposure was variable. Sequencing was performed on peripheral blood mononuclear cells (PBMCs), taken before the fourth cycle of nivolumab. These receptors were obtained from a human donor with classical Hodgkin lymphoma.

The CDR3 here is CASSSRQGADTQYF. The CDR3 nucleotides read TGTGCCAGCAGCTCAAGACAGGGCGCGGATACGCAGTATTTT. The J gene is TRBJ2-3, the V gene TRBV7-9; TRBD1 agrees at 7 bases. The CDR3 sequence is 14 residues long. The ends lost 4 bases at V and 6 bases at J; junction bases unmatched: 7. Per germline, CDR1 SEHNR and CDR2 FQNEAQ (reference sequence).

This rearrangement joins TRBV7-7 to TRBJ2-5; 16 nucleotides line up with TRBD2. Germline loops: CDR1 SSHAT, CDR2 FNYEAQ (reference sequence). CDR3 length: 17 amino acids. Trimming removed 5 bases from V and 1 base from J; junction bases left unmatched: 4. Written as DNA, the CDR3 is TGTGCCAGCAGCCGAGGGACTAGCGGGGGGGCCCAAGAGACCCAGTACTTC. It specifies CASSRGTSGGAQETQYF.

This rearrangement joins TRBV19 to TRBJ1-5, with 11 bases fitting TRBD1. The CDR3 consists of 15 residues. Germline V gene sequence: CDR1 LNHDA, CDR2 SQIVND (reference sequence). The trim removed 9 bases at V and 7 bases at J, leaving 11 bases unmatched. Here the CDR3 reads CASLTPGQGDQPQHF. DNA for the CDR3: TGTGCCAGCCTTACTCCGGGACAGGGGGACCAGCCCCAGCATTTT.

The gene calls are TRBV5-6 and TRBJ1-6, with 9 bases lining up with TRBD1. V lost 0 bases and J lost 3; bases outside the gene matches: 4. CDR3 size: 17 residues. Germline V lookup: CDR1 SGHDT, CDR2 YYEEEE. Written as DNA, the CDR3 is TGTGCCAGCAGCTTGGCCGCGACAGGGGGCTATAATTCACCCCTCCACTTT. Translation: CASSLAATGGYNSPLHF.

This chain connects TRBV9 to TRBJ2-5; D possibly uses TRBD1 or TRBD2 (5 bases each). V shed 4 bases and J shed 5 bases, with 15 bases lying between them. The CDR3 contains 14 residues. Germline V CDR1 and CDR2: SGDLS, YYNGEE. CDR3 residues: CASSPTTGLETQYF. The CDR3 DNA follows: TGTGCCAGCAGCCCTACGACGGGGCTGGAGACCCAGTACTTC.

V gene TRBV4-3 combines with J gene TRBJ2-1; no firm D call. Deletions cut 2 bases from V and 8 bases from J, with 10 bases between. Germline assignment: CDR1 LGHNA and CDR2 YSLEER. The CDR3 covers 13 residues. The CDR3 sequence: CASSQQIGHEQFF. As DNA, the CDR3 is TGCGCCAGCAGCCAACAAATCGGCCATGAGCAGTTCTTC.

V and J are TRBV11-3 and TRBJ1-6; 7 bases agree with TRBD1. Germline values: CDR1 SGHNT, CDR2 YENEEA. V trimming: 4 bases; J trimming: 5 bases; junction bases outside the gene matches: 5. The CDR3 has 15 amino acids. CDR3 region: CASSYRTGNNSPLHF. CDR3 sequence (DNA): TGTGCCAGCAGCTACAGGACAGGCAATAATTCACCCCTCCACTTT.

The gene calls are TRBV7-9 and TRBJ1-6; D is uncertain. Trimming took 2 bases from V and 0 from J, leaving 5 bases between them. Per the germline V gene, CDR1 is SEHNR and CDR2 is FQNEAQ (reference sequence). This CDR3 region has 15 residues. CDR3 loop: CASSLSGSYNSPLHF. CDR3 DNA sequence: TGTGCCAGCAGCTTAAGTGGCTCCTATAATTCACCCCTCCACTTT.

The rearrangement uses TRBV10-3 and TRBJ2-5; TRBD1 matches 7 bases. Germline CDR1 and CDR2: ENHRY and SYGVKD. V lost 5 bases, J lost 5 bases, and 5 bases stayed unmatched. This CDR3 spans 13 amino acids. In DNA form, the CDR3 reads TGTGCCATCAGTCCCACAGGGGCGGAGACCCAGTACTTC. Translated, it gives CAISPTGAETQYF.

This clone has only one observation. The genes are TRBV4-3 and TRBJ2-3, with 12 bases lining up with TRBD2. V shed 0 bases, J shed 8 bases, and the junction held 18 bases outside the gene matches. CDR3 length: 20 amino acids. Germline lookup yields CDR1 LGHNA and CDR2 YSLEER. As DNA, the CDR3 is TGCGCCAGCAGCCAAGATACGGGCATGGGTCTAGCGGGGGGGCGGGGTACGCAGTATTTT. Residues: CASSQDTGMGLAGGRGTQYF.

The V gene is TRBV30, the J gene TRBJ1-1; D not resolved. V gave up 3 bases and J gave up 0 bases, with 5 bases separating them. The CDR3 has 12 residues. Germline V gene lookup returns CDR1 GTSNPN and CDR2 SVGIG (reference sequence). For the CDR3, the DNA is TGTGCCTGGAGGGTTATGAACACTGAAGCTTTCTTT. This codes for CAWRVMNTEAFF.

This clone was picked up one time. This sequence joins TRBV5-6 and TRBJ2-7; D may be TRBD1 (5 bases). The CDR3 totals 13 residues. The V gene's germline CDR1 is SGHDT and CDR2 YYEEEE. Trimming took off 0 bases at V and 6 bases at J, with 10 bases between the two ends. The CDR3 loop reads CASSLGRAFEQYF. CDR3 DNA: TGTGCCAGCAGCTTGGGCAGGGCCTTCGAGCAGTACTTC.

The CDR3: CASSFPNGYTF. The CDR3 coding sequence is TGTGCCAGCAGCTTCCCTAATGGCTACACCTTC. J is TRBJ1-2 and V is TRBV7-2; unclear D gene. This CDR3 contains 11 residues. The ends were cut back, 3 bases at V and 6 bases at J, with 5 bases in the middle. In germline, CDR1 is SGHTA, CDR2 FQGNSA.

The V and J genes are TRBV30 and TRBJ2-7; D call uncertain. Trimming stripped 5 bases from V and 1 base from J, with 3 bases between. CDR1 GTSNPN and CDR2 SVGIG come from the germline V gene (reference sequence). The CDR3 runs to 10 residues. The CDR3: CAWGSYEQYF. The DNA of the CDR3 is TGTGCCTGGGGGTCCTACGAGCAGTACTTC.